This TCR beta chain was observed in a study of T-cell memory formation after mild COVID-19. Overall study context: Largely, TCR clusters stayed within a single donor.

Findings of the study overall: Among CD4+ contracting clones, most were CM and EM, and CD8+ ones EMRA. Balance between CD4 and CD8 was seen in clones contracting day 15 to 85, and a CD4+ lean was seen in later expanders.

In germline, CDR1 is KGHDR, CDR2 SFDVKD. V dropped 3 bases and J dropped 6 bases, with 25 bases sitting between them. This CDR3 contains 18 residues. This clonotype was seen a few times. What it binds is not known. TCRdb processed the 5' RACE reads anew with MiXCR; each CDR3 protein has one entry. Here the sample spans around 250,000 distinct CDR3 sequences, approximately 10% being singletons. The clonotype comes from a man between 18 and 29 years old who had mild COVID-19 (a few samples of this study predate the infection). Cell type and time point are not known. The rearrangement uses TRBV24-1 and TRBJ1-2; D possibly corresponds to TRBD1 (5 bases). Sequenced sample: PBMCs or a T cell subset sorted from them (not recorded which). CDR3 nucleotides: TGTGCCACCAGTGATATCCGTCCACCCGGGGCTTACTTCCATGGCTACACCTTC. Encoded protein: CATSDIRPPGAYFHGYTF.